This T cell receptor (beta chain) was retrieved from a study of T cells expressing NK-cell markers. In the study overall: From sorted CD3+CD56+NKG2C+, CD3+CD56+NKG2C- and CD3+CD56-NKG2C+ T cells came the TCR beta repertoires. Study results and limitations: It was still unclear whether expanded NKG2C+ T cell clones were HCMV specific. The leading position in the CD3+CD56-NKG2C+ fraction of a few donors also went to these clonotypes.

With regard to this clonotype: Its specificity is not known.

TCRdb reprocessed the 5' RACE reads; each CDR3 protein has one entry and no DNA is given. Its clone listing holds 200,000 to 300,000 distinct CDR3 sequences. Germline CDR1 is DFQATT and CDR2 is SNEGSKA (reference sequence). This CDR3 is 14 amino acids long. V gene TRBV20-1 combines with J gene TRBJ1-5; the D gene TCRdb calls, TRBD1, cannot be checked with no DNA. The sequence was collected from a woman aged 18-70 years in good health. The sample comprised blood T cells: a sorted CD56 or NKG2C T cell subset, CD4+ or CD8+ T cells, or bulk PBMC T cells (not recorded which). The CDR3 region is CSATRAAENQPQHF.